Sequencing of this T cell receptor beta chain was carried out in a study of T cell responses to AZD1222 COVID-19 vaccine. Sequencing used immunoSEQ multiplex PCR; TCRdb keeps in-frame clones, though not all of them. The profile covers 70,000 to 95,000 clones, with around nine tenths appearing a single time and about 2.7% taken by the ten largest. Study-wide points: Elevations in Spike-specific TCR breadth and depth followed administration of two AZD1222 doses. Clonal diversity may have been underestimated, and the donors were mostly white British, with more females than males. Just five or six AZD1222 recipients were seropositive at baseline.

Concerning this clone itself: What it recognizes is unknown.

CDR3 length: 13 residues. Trimming removed 2 bases at V and 6 bases at J, with 8 bases between. Germline-derived CDR1 and CDR2 are MNHEY and SVGEGT. Specimen: peripheral blood, collected on day 0 of MenACWY control vaccination. The J gene is TRBJ2-1, the V gene TRBV6-2 or TRBV6-3; D is unclear. This TCR came from an adult in good health. This chain's CDR3 is CASSYMEVNEQFF. In DNA, the CDR3 is TGTGCCAGCAGTTACATGGAAGTCAATGAGCAGTTCTTC.